This entry lists 24 T cell receptor beta chains sequenced from one sample in a study of PD-L1 blockade in urothelial cancer. Sequencing used immunoSEQ multiplex PCR; TCRdb keeps in-frame clones, though not all of them. The top ten hold about 11% of the sample, which has 20,000 to 25,000 clones, about 93% seen once. Documented time point: peripheral blood 6 weeks after treatment start. The sequences come from PBMCs, collected around atezolizumab (anti-PD-L1) treatment. The receptor set was obtained from a woman aged 60-70 years with urothelial cancer.

The chain carries TRBV27 and TRBJ2-7; TRBD1 aligns across 8 bases. J was trimmed by 7 bases and V by 3 bases; bases with no gene match: 5. Germline loops: CDR1 MNHEY, CDR2 SMNVEV (reference sequence). The CDR3 has 13 residues. In nucleotides, the CDR3 is TGTGCCAGCAGTTTCCAGGGGGCTGGGGAGCAGTACTTC. This encodes CASSFQGAGEQYF.

V is TRBV14 and J is TRBJ2-7, with D possibly matching TRBD1 (5 bases). Between the trimmed V and J ends, which lost 0 bases and 3 bases, there was a span of 15 bases. The CDR3 extends over 16 amino acids. Germline V lookup: CDR1 SGHDN, CDR2 FVKESK. CDR3 coding DNA: TGTGCCAGCAGCCAAGATAAGGGCAGGGCTCACTACGAGCAGTACTTC. Translating gives CASSQDKGRAHYEQYF.

The rearrangement uses TRBV7-2 and TRBJ2-3, with 11 nucleotides matching TRBD2. V lost 4 bases and J lost 0; bases outside the gene matches: 6. In germline, CDR1 is SGHTA, CDR2 FQGNSA. This CDR3 region has 17 residues. Here the CDR3 DNA reads TGTGCCAGCAGCTCTCGACTAGCGGGGCCTAGCACAGATACGCAGTATTTT. Translating it yields CASSSRLAGPSTDTQYF. Together with reference TRBV7-2 and TRBJ2-3, the CDR3 gives the full variable domain: GAGVSQSPSNKVTEKGKDVELRCDPISGHTALYWYRQSLGQGLEFLIYFQGNSAPDKSGLPSDRFSAERTGGSVSTLTIQRTQQEDSAVYLCASSSRLAGPSTDTQYFGPGTRLTVL.

The chain combines TRBV28 with TRBJ1-2; D is ambiguous. The germline V and J ends were trimmed by 7 bases and 4 bases, with 13 bases remaining between them. From germline, CDR1 is MDHEN and CDR2 SYDVKM. The CDR3 extends over 13 amino acids. Here the CDR3 reads CASTQSGGYGYTF. The CDR3 DNA is TGTGCCAGCACCCAATCGGGTGGCTATGGCTACACCTTC.

The chain joins TRBV18 to TRBJ1-1; D not resolved. Per germline, CDR1 KGHSH and CDR2 LQKENI. This CDR3 has 15 residues. With 0 bases removed from V and 1 base from J, the gap between germline ends came to 9 bases. This chain's CDR3 is CASSPPSMRNTEAFF. The CDR3, as DNA: TGTGCCAGCTCACCACCCTCAATGCGGAACACTGAAGCTTTCTTT.

The genes are TRBV14 and TRBJ2-2; D call uncertain. This CDR3 comprises 14 residues. With 3 bases removed from V and 3 bases from J, the gap between germline ends came to 8 bases. Looked up from germline, CDR1 is SGHDN and CDR2 is FVKESK. CDR3 residues: CASSQQIYTGELFF. CDR3 DNA sequence: TGTGCCAGCAGCCAGCAGATTTACACCGGGGAGCTGTTTTTT.

Here the CDR3 reads CASSLPDRDHGYTF. For the CDR3, the DNA is TGTGCCAGCAGTCTCCCGGACAGGGACCATGGCTACACCTTC. The V gene is TRBV6-5, the J gene TRBJ1-2; TRBD1 matches 8 bases. Unmatched junction bases numbered 8, after V lost 5 bases and J lost 6 bases. The CDR3 totals 14 residues. Germline V gene sequence: CDR1 MNHEY, CDR2 SVGAGI.

The rearrangement uses TRBV5-1 and TRBJ1-2; D is perhaps TRBD1 (5 bases). Between the trimmed V and J ends, which lost 5 bases and 4 bases, there was a span of 18 bases. From germline, CDR1 is SGHRS and CDR2 YFSETQ. CDR3 length: 15 residues. The CDR3 nucleotides are TGCGCCAGCAGTTTCGGGGGGTCCCTGTTCTATGGCTACACCTTC. The encoded protein is CASSFGGSLFYGYTF.

The chain links TRBV11-1 to TRBJ2-4; a possible D gene is TRBD1 (6 bases). The CDR3 is 18 amino acids. V was clipped by 1 base and J by 0 bases, with 16 bases between them. From germline, CDR1 is SGHAT and CDR2 FQDESV (reference sequence). CDR3 protein: CASSLVLGASVAKNIQYF. The CDR3 region has the DNA TGTGCCAGCAGCTTAGTCCTGGGGGCCTCCGTAGCCAAAAACATTCAGTACTTC.

This clone was seen a few times. The chain is built from TRBV4-1 and TRBJ1-1; D perhaps matches TRBD1 (6 bases). Germline CDR1 MGHRA, CDR2 YSYEKL. Trimming took off 5 bases at V and 4 bases at J, with 11 bases between the two ends. The CDR3 consists of 13 residues. CDR3 sequence (DNA): TGCGCCAGCAGCAGAGGGGGAAGCACTGAAGCTTTCTTT. Its protein product is CASSRGGSTEAFF.

This clone was counted once. The chain recombines TRBV5-1 with TRBJ2-1; TRBD1 matches at 9 bases. V was clipped by 0 bases and J by 4 bases; unmatched bases: 2. CDR3 length equals 15 residues. Per germline, CDR1 SGHRS and CDR2 YFSETQ. CDR3 sequence (DNA): TGCGCCAGCAGCTTGGTACAGGGGGCTTACAATGAGCAGTTCTTC. It codes for CASSLVQGAYNEQFF.

The rearrangement uses TRBV7-8 and TRBJ2-3; 7 nucleotides agree with TRBD2. V was clipped by 6 bases and J by 2 bases; unmatched bases: 14. Germline assignment: CDR1 SGHVS and CDR2 FQNEAQ. The length of the CDR3 is 17 residues. The CDR3 DNA follows: TGTGCCAGCAGTTTACCCGCTAGCGGAGAAACCACAGATACGCAGTATTTT. This gives the protein CASSLPASGETTDTQYF.

The gene calls are TRBV5-1 and TRBJ2-1; D unresolved. Trimming took off 4 bases at V and 6 bases at J, with 14 bases between the two ends. There are 14 residues in the CDR3. Germline V gene data show CDR1 as SGHRS and CDR2 as YFSETQ. The CDR3 protein is CASSLRVLFNEQFF. In DNA form, the CDR3 reads TGCGCCAGCAGCCTTAGAGTTCTGTTCAATGAGCAGTTCTTC. The full variable domain, its missing parts supplied by reference TRBV5-1 and TRBJ2-1, is KAGVTQTPRYLIKTRGQQVTLSCSPISGHRSVSWYQQTPGQGLQFLFEYFSETQRNKGNFPGRFSGRQFSNSRSEMNVSTLELGDSALYLCASSLRVLFNEQFFGPGTRLTVL.

The J gene is TRBJ1-2, the V gene TRBV18, with TRBD1 as a possible D gene (5 bases). CDR3 size: 14 residues. V was pared by 3 bases and J by 7 bases, with 15 bases between. Germline loops: CDR1 KGHSH, CDR2 LQKENI. CDR3 residues: CASSPDEDTRGYTF. The CDR3 nucleotides are TGTGCCAGCTCACCTGACGAGGACACACGTGGCTACACCTTC.

The chain links TRBV2 to TRBJ1-1; TRBD1 might be the D (5 bases). The CDR3 contains 13 residues. Germline V CDR1 and CDR2: SNHLY, FYNNEI. Trimming pared 9 bases from V and 3 bases from J, leaving 14 bases between. The CDR3 spells CARTARGDTEAFF. CDR3 nucleotides: TGTGCCAGGACAGCCAGAGGCGACACTGAAGCTTTCTTT. Full variable domain (remainder filled in from reference TRBV2 and TRBJ1-1): EPEVTQTPSHQVTQMGQEVILRCVPISNHLYFYWYRQILGQKVEFLVSFYNNEISEKSEIFDDQFSVERPDGSNFTLKIRSTKLEDSAMYFCARTARGDTEAFFGQGTRLTVV.

The chain carries TRBV7-2 and TRBJ2-1; D remains ambiguous. Germline V CDR1 and CDR2: SGHTA, FQGNSA. The length of the CDR3 is 16 residues. Trimming removed 1 base from V and 0 bases from J, with 10 bases in between. For the CDR3, the DNA is TGTGCCAGCAGCTTAGTCCGTACCAGCTCCTACAATGAGCAGTTCTTC. Its protein product is CASSLVRTSSYNEQFF. Based on the CDR3 plus reference TRBV7-2 and TRBJ2-1, the full variable domain is GAGVSQSPSNKVTEKGKDVELRCDPISGHTALYWYRQSLGQGLEFLIYFQGNSAPDKSGLPSDRFSAERTGGSVSTLTIQRTQQEDSAVYLCASSLVRTSSYNEQFFGPGTRLTVL.

V is TRBV9 and J is TRBJ2-2; D remains ambiguous. Germline V gene data show CDR1 as SGDLS and CDR2 as YYNGEE. Deletions cut 4 bases from V and 4 bases from J, with 11 bases between. CDR3 length: 14 amino acids. CDR3 bases: TGTGCCAGCAGCCCCCCCCCGGGCACCGGGGAGCTGTTTTTT. As protein: CASSPPPGTGELFF.

V gene TRBV11-2 combines with J gene TRBJ2-7; D is ambiguous. Trimming shortened V by 5 bases and J by 2 bases, and 16 bases separated the two germline ends. CDR3 size: 15 residues. Germline V CDR1 and CDR2: SGHAT, FQNNGV. The CDR3 DNA follows: TGTGCCAGCAGCCGAGCCGACATGCTGCCCTACGAGCAGTACTTC. It specifies CASSRADMLPYEQYF.

This chain joins TRBV28 and TRBJ1-1; D not certain. V lost 7 bases to trimming and J lost 8 bases, with 14 bases between them. The CDR3 is made up of 12 amino acids. The germline gives CDR1 MDHEN, CDR2 SYDVKM. The CDR3 DNA follows: TGTGCCAGCACCCTAGGCCGCGGGGAAGCTTTCTTT. Translating gives CASTLGRGEAFF.

In this sample, this clone turned up once. The CDR3 loop is CASSPRGSGLYNEQFF. The CDR3 DNA reads as TGTGCCAGCAGCCCTCGGGGGTCGGGTCTATACAATGAGCAGTTCTTC. The V and J genes are TRBV7-3 and TRBJ2-1; tentatively, D is TRBD2 (6 bases). CDR3 length equals 16 residues. Germline V CDR1 and CDR2: SGHTA, FQGTGA. Between the trimmed V and J ends, which lost 5 bases and 4 bases, there was a span of 18 bases.

This chain joins TRBV9 and TRBJ2-3; maybe TRBD2 (6 bases). The length of the CDR3 is 17 residues. V lost 3 bases to trimming and J lost 2 bases, with 19 bases between them. Germline V gene data show CDR1 as SGDLS and CDR2 as YYNGEE. CDR3 protein: CASSGPDGTLITDTQYF. The CDR3 DNA reads as TGTGCCAGCAGCGGCCCCGACGGGACTCTGATCACAGATACGCAGTATTTT.

The table lists this clone with a few counts. CDR3 sequence reads: CASKTQGFDYGYTF. The CDR3 nucleotides are TGTGCCAGCAAGACACAGGGGTTTGACTATGGCTACACCTTC. The V and J genes are TRBV2 and TRBJ1-2; 7 positions agree with TRBD1. The trim removed 7 bases at V and 3 bases at J, leaving 8 bases unmatched. Germline CDR1 SNHLY, CDR2 FYNNEI. The CDR3 sequence is 14 residues long.

The genes are TRBV7-9 and TRBJ1-3; no clear D gene. V was pared by 1 base and J by 2 bases, with 9 bases between. Germline loops: CDR1 SEHNR, CDR2 FQNEAQ (reference sequence). This CDR3 has 15 amino acids. CDR3 in DNA: TGTGCCAGCAGCTTAGGCGGGTCGGCTGGAAACACCATATATTTT. It yields the protein CASSLGGSAGNTIYF.

The genes are TRBV5-1 and TRBJ2-1; 8 bases map to TRBD2. CDR1 is SGHRS and CDR2 is YFSETQ in the germline V gene. CDR3 length: 14 residues. V shed 2 bases, J shed 7 bases, and the junction held 5 bases outside the gene matches. The CDR3 is CASSFSAGVNEQFF. Here the CDR3 DNA reads TGCGCCAGCAGCTTTTCAGCGGGAGTTAATGAGCAGTTCTTC.